The next 27 T cell receptor beta chains were all read from a single sample in a study of shared clonotypes between healthy human individuals. Sequencing was performed with immunoSEQ multiplex PCR; in TCRdb, only in-frame clones are kept and a portion is missing. The repertoire holds millions of clones, approximately 95% seen once, with under 0.45% in the top ten. The sequenced material came from naive CD4+ T cells from PBMCs. The subset denotes: CD45RA+ positively selected. These receptors came from a man aged 18 to 30 in good health. Some clones in this sample may be carry-over from other donors' samples.

For the CDR3, the DNA is TGTGCCAGTAGTATTAGTACTGGTGGACTAGCGGGAGCTGTTGCACGAGAGACCCAGTACTTC. This gives the protein CASSISTGGLAGAVARETQYF. The genes are TRBV19 and TRBJ2-5, with 13 bases that match TRBD2. The germline V gene has CDR1 LNHDA and CDR2 SQIVND (reference sequence). Trimming removed 3 bases from V and 4 bases from J; junction bases left unmatched: 20. The CDR3 has 21 residues.

The chain has TRBV7-6 and TRBJ2-5, with D possibly being TRBD1 (5 bases). Trimming took 8 bases from V and 5 from J, leaving 12 bases between them. This CDR3 comprises 12 residues. Germline V gives CDR1 SGHVS, CDR2 FNYEAQ. CDR3 in DNA: TGTGCCAGCGGGGCAGCCTCGGAGACCCAGTACTTC. It yields the protein CASGAASETQYF.

V and J are TRBV7-8 and TRBJ2-7, with 9 bases lining up with TRBD1. The CDR3 runs 14 residues. With 4 bases clipped from V and 6 bases from J, the junction kept 7 bases outside the gene matches. Germline lookup yields CDR1 SGHVS and CDR2 FQNEAQ. CDR3 DNA: TGTGCCAGCAGCTGGGGACAGGGATTCCGCGAGCAGTACTTC. Its translation is CASSWGQGFREQYF.

The chain carries TRBV5-1 and TRBJ2-7; D possibly corresponds to TRBD1 (6 bases). Trimming pared 4 bases from V and 3 bases from J, leaving 17 bases between. The germline V gene has CDR1 SGHRS and CDR2 YFSETQ. The CDR3 sequence is 15 residues long. Here the CDR3 reads CASSPTTGFNYEQYF. CDR3 nucleotide sequence: TGCGCCAGCAGCCCCACCACAGGGTTCAACTACGAGCAGTACTTC.

This sequence joins TRBV7-2 and TRBJ2-3; D ambiguous. V lost 0 bases and J lost 6, with 10 bases in between. Germline V CDR1 and CDR2: SGHTA, FQGNSA. The CDR3 sequence is 14 residues long. The CDR3 bases are TGTGCCAGCAGCTTAGCCCGCTCGGTGGATACGCAGTATTTT. Its protein is CASSLARSVDTQYF.

As concerns this clone: Given the absence of the conserved phenylalanine or tryptophan at the CDR3 end, a read error is likely. The DNA is left out, because the CDR3 cannot be placed on it with certainty; the CDR3 is given as TCRdb lists it. The V and J genes are TRBV21-1 and TRBJ2-3. TRBV21-1 is deemed a pseudogene. The CDR3 sequence runs 9 residues, both termini included. The CDR3 loop reads CASLERGPS.

This chain links TRBV5-4 with TRBJ2-7, with D uncertain. There are 14 residues in the CDR3. V lost 4 bases and J lost 0, with 11 bases in between. Germline CDR1 reads SGHNT; CDR2 reads YYREEE (reference sequence). CDR3 amino acids: CASSLQISSYEQYF. In nucleotides, the CDR3 is TGTGCCAGCAGCCTCCAGATCTCCTCCTACGAGCAGTACTTC.

The chain uses TRBV7-7 and TRBJ2-3; 7 bases fit TRBD1. Germline V gene sequence: CDR1 SSHAT, CDR2 FNYEAQ (reference sequence). With 5 bases clipped from V and 5 bases from J, the junction kept 4 bases outside the gene matches. The length of the CDR3 is 13 residues. The CDR3 region has the DNA TGTGCCAGCAGCGGGAACAGGGGAGATACGCAGTATTTT. This encodes CASSGNRGDTQYF.

This sequence joins TRBV27 and TRBJ1-1; 8 nucleotides align to TRBD1. CDR3 length: 17 residues. CDR1 and CDR2 from the germline V gene are MNHEY and SMNVEV (reference sequence). V lost 6 bases to trimming and J lost 3 bases; unmatched junction nucleotides: 15. The DNA of the CDR3 is TGTGCCAGCAGCCGTTTTCGAGAATCACAGGGGGACACTGAAGCTTTCTTT. It specifies CASSRFRESQGDTEAFF.

V gene TRBV6-5 combines with J gene TRBJ2-5; D may be TRBD1 (5 bases). Trimming left V 2 bases short and J 5 bases short, with 12 bases between. Per the germline V gene, CDR1 is MNHEY and CDR2 is SVGAGI. The CDR3 contains 14 residues. As DNA, the CDR3 is TGTGCCAGCAGTTACAAGGGGCTACAGGAGACCCAGTACTTC. Protein: CASSYKGLQETQYF.

The sample holds a few counts of this clone. This chain uses TRBV21-1 with TRBJ1-2; TRBD1, as called in the table, went unchecked against the DNA. TRBV21-1 is shown as a pseudogene. The CDR3 spans 12 residues. The CDR3 loop reads CASSPGDYGYTF. DNA for the CDR3: TGTGCCAGCAGCCCAGGGGACTATGGCTACACCTTC.

V and J are TRBV28 and TRBJ1-1; D is undetermined. Trimming removed 1 base at V and 1 base at J, with 10 bases between. Germline CDR1 MDHEN, CDR2 SYDVKM. The CDR3 has 15 amino acids. The CDR3, as DNA: TGTGCCAGCAGTTTATTGGGGAGAAAGAACACTGAAGCTTTCTTT. It is translated as CASSLLGRKNTEAFF.

The V and J genes are TRBV15 and TRBJ2-2; 7 bases map to TRBD2. Germline V lookup: CDR1 LNHNV, CDR2 YYDKDF (reference sequence). V was clipped by 0 bases and J by 10 bases; unmatched bases: 8. This CDR3 has 15 amino acids. The CDR3 DNA reads TGTGCCACCAGCAGAGAAGCGGGACGAGGGTCGGAGCTGTTTTTT. It translates to CATSREAGRGSELFF. The variable domain in full, with the rest retrieved from reference TRBV15 and TRBJ2-2, is DAMVIQNPRYQVTQFGKPVTLSCSQTLNHNVMYWYQQKSSQAPKLLFHYYDKDFNNEADTPDNFQSRRPNTSFCFLDIRSPGLGDTAMYLCATSREAGRGSELFFGEGSRLTVL.

The chain recombines TRBV5-1 with TRBJ2-5, with D perhaps matching TRBD1 or TRBD2 (5 bases each). Germline V gives CDR1 SGHRS, CDR2 YFSETQ. This CDR3 is built from 14 residues. V lost 4 bases to trimming and J lost 2 bases, with 12 bases between them. The DNA of the CDR3 is TGCGCCAGCAGCATAGAGGGGTATCAAGAGACCCAGTACTTC. It specifies CASSIEGYQETQYF.

The V call is TRBV2, the J call TRBJ1-1; TRBD1 agrees at 7 bases. Germline CDR1 SNHLY, CDR2 FYNNEI. The ends lost 2 bases at V and 6 bases at J; junction bases unmatched: 15. The CDR3 extends over 17 amino acids. CDR3 sequence: CASSELPKPLGGPEAFF. CDR3 DNA sequence: TGTGCCAGCAGTGAACTGCCGAAACCCCTAGGGGGCCCTGAAGCTTTCTTT.

This chain joins TRBV13 and TRBJ2-7; D may be TRBD1 or TRBD2 (5 bases each). V shed 5 bases and J shed 2 bases, with 19 bases lying between them. The CDR3 spans 16 residues. Germline V gene lookup returns CDR1 PRHDT and CDR2 FYEKMQ (reference sequence). In DNA form, the CDR3 reads TGTGCCAGCAGCCCAAGACGGGGCCGGGGCCCCTACGAGCAGTACTTC. This encodes CASSPRRGRGPYEQYF.

This chain joins TRBV5-1 and TRBJ2-3; 11 bases match TRBD2. Trimming took 3 bases from V and 2 from J; bases not matched to a gene: 11. This CDR3 has 18 amino acids. Per germline, CDR1 SGHRS and CDR2 YFSETQ. The CDR3 nucleotides are TGCGCCAGCAGCTCGACTAGCGGGAATAAGAAAATCACAGATACGCAGTATTTT. It is translated as CASSSTSGNKKITDTQYF.

CDR3 nucleotides: TGTGCCAGCAGCGCGGATGTAGGGAGCACTGAAGCTTTCTTT. Amino acids: CASSADVGSTEAFF. The chain is built from TRBV5-6 and TRBJ1-1; D gene ambiguous. The germline CDR1 and CDR2 sequences are SGHDT and YYEEEE. This CDR3 is built from 14 residues. V was shortened by 4 bases and J by 4 bases, with 14 bases between the two germline ends.

This clone was observed a few times. The CDR3 is CASSPVGDGYTF. CDR3 DNA sequence: TGTGCCAGCAGCCCCGTGGGGGACGGCTACACCTTC. The V gene is TRBV7-9, the J gene TRBJ1-2; a possible D gene is TRBD1 (5 bases). The CDR3 totals 12 residues. V lost 5 bases, J lost 8 bases, and 12 bases lay in between. The germline V gene has CDR1 SEHNR and CDR2 FQNEAQ (reference sequence).

The chain links TRBV19 to TRBJ2-7, with a tentative D call TRBD2 (6 bases). The CDR3 contains 15 residues. The germline CDR1 and CDR2 sequences are LNHDA and SQIVND (reference sequence). Trimming stripped 3 bases from V and 1 base from J, with 13 bases between. CDR3 DNA: TGTGCCAGTAGTATCTCGGCGGGGATATCCTACGAGCAGTACTTC. Amino acids: CASSISAGISYEQYF.

This chain links TRBV9 with TRBJ2-1, with TRBD2 matching 7 bases. The CDR3 loop spans 16 amino acids. Germline V CDR1 and CDR2: SGDLS, YYNGEE. V lost 1 base, J lost 3 bases, and 7 bases stayed unmatched. The CDR3 nucleotides read TGTGCCAGCAGCGTACGGTTGCGGGAGAACTACAATGAGCAGTTCTTC. Amino acid sequence: CASSVRLRENYNEQFF.

Points on this clone: Additional DNA sequences in this sample encode the identical CDR3. The V gene is TRBV7-9, the J gene TRBJ2-7, with a weak D call TRBD2 (6 bases). CDR1 is SEHNR and CDR2 is FQNEAQ in the germline V gene (reference sequence). Trimming pared 5 bases from V and 0 bases from J, leaving 14 bases between. The CDR3 spans 15 residues. The CDR3: CASSLRQGGSYEQYF. Written as DNA, the CDR3 is TGTGCCAGCAGCCTACGGCAGGGAGGCTCCTACGAGCAGTACTTC.

The chain uses TRBV7-7 and TRBJ2-5, with D tentatively TRBD1 (5 bases). CDR1 and CDR2 from the germline V gene are SSHAT and FNYEAQ (reference sequence). The CDR3 consists of 14 residues. V lost 4 bases and J lost 1, with 10 bases in between. CDR3 DNA: TGTGCCAGCAGCTCAACGACAGCCCAAGAGACCCAGTACTTC. Protein product: CASSSTTAQETQYF.

The rearrangement uses TRBV19 and TRBJ1-4; D uncertain. Germline assignment: CDR1 LNHDA and CDR2 SQIVND (reference sequence). Trimming shortened V by 6 bases and J by 2 bases, and 19 bases separated the two germline ends. The CDR3 totals 17 residues. This chain's CDR3 is CASRSGGSQSTNEKLFF. CDR3 nucleotides: TGTGCCAGTAGATCCGGAGGGTCCCAATCGACTAATGAAAAACTGTTTTTT.

The rearrangement links TRBV15 to TRBJ2-3; D not resolved. The CDR3 covers 13 residues. The ends were cut back, 8 bases at V and 0 bases at J, with 9 bases in the middle. Germline assignment: CDR1 LNHNV and CDR2 YYDKDF (reference sequence). In DNA form, the CDR3 reads TGTGCCACCCTCGCGACTAGCACAGATACGCAGTATTTT. Its protein product is CATLATSTDTQYF.

This chain links TRBV2 with TRBJ2-7, with D tentatively TRBD2 (5 bases). The CDR3 totals 14 residues. Germline V gene lookup returns CDR1 SNHLY and CDR2 FYNNEI. The V and J ends lost 4 bases and 2 bases respectively, with 12 bases between them. The DNA for the CDR3 is TGTGCCAGCAGTGCCGGGATACCGACCTACGAGCAGTACTTC. Translated, it gives CASSAGIPTYEQYF.

This sequence joins TRBV28 and TRBJ1-3; D is perhaps TRBD1 (6 bases). The V end was cut by 9 bases, the J end by 0 bases, with 18 bases between. The CDR3 is 16 amino acids. Germline lookup yields CDR1 MDHEN and CDR2 SYDVKM. CDR3 sequence: CASQDETGISGNTIYF. CDR3 sequence (DNA): TGTGCCAGTCAAGACGAGACAGGCATCTCTGGAAACACCATATATTTT.